A selection of T cell receptor beta chains follows, all from one sample in a study of PD-L1 blockade in urothelial cancer. The assay was immunoSEQ multiplex PCR, and TCRdb's table has in-frame clones only and misses some. This sample carries 20,000 to 25,000 clones, 90% of them seen once, and the ten largest clones take about 16%. Sequencing used PBMCs, obtained around atezolizumab (anti-PD-L1) treatment. The receptors come from a woman aged 60-70 years with urothelial cancer. Both conserved end residues are part of each CDR3. Fields, in order: CDR3 DNA, CDR3 protein, J gene, D gene, clone size, V gene. A D gene is named only where the DNA matches it firmly. The size field is filled for only some rows; it gives once, few, many or a size class.

TGTGCCAGCTCACCCGAGACAGGGGGGAGTGAGCAGTTCTTC,CASSPETGGSEQFF,TRBJ2-1,TRBD1,NA,TRBV18
TGCGCCAGCAGCCTCGGGACAGGTTACACTGAAGCTTTCTTT,CASSLGTGYTEAFF,TRBJ1-1,TRBD1,NA,TRBV4-1
TGTGCCTGGAGTGTGGCGGGAGGGCCCTACGAGCAGTACTTC,CAWSVAGGPYEQYF,TRBJ2-7,TRBD2,NA,TRBV30
TGTGCCAGCAGAAACGGACAGGACTCCTATGGCTACACCTTC,CASRNGQDSYGYTF,TRBJ1-2,TRBD1,NA,TRBV6-5
TGCAGCGTTGAAGATACTGCAGGACTAGCGGGAGTGGGAGATACGCAGTATTTT,CSVEDTAGLAGVGDTQYF,TRBJ2-3,TRBD2,NA,TRBV29-1
TGTGCCACCAGGACAGGGTTGAACTATGGCTACACCTTC,CATRTGLNYGYTF,TRBJ1-2,TRBD1,NA,TRBV6-5
TGTGCCAGCAGCTTAGACCCCACCAGACAGGACGCTAGCGGGAAGACCCAGTACTTC,CASSLDPTRQDASGKTQYF,TRBJ2-5,TRBD2,NA,TRBV11-2
TGTGCCAGCTCACCACCGTCGGGCAGGGGGCCAGGGACTGAAGCTTTCTTT,CASSPPSGRGPGTEAFF,TRBJ1-1,TRBD1,NA,TRBV18
TGTGCCAGCTCACCACCCGGGTTAGCGGGAGGGTCCCTATACGAGCAGTACTTC,CASSPPGLAGGSLYEQYF,TRBJ2-7,TRBD2,NA,TRBV18
TGTGCCTGGAGTGTCCAGGTTGTTAACACCATATATTTT,CAWSVQVVNTIYF,TRBJ1-3,NA,NA,TRBV30
TGTGCCAGCAGCTCGACCTACGAGGGCCCCGCCAAACGGGATACGCAGTATTTT,CASSSTYEGPAKRDTQYF,TRBJ2-3,NA,NA,TRBV7-9
TGTGCCTGGCGCCCACGGGAGGGCCGATACGAGCAGTACTTC,CAWRPREGRYEQYF,TRBJ2-7,TRBD2,NA,TRBV30
TGCGCCAGCAGCCAAGATAGCGGGCCGTACAATGAGCAGTTCTTC,CASSQDSGPYNEQFF,TRBJ2-1,TRBD2,NA,TRBV4-1
TGTGCCAGTTCGCAGGGGGCGCCAGGAAACACCATATATTTT,CASSQGAPGNTIYF,TRBJ1-3,TRBD1,NA,TRBV19
TGTGCCAGCAGTTTCTGGGACAGGTTCTACGAGCAGTACTTC,CASSFWDRFYEQYF,TRBJ2-7,TRBD1,large,TRBV28
TGTGCCACCACGTCGTCCAGGAACACTGAAGCTTTCTTT,CATTSSRNTEAFF,TRBJ1-1,NA,NA,TRBV15
TGTGCCACCACGGGACTAGCGGGAGCCGAGCAGTACTTC,CATTGLAGAEQYF,TRBJ2-7,TRBD2,NA,TRBV2
TGTGCCAGCAGGCGCTCAGGGACTAGCGGGATATTTGGCTACGAGCAGTACTTC,CASRRSGTSGIFGYEQYF,TRBJ2-7,TRBD2,NA,TRBV5-5
TGTGCCAGCAGTCAAGGGGGCACACTCTATAGCAATCAGCCCCAGCATTTT,CASSQGGTLYSNQPQHF,TRBJ1-5,TRBD1,NA,TRBV6-1
TGTGCCAGCAGCTTAAAATCCGTAGCCTTACCCAGGGGGGAGACCCAGTACTTC,CASSLKSVALPRGETQYF,TRBJ2-5,TRBD1,NA,TRBV7-9
TGTGCCAGCAGTTCCGGAACCGGGAGTTTCCACAATGAGCAGTTCTTC,CASSSGTGSFHNEQFF,TRBJ2-1,NA,NA,TRBV27
TGCGCCAGCAGCCAAGCCGGACAGAGAAGGAACACTGAAGCTTTCTTT,CASSQAGQRRNTEAFF,TRBJ1-1,NA,NA,TRBV4-1
TGTGCCAGCAGCCAAGGACACTTACAGGGGGGGGCGATGAACACTGAAGCTTTCTTT,CASSQGHLQGGAMNTEAFF,TRBJ1-1,TRBD1,NA,TRBV4-2
TGTGCCAGCAGCGTAGCGGGACAGGGGAACACTGAAGCTTTCTTT,CASSVAGQGNTEAFF,TRBJ1-1,TRBD1,few,TRBV7-3
TGTGCCAGCAGTCGACTAGCGGGAGTGTCCGCCGGGGAGCTGTTTTTT,CASSRLAGVSAGELFF,TRBJ2-2,TRBD2,NA,TRBV6-6
TGTGCCAGCAGTTATCCAGGGGGCCTCGAGCAGTACTTC,CASSYPGGLEQYF,TRBJ2-7,TRBD1,NA,TRBV28
TGCGCCAGCAGCAGGGAGCAGCGGGATTGGGATACGCAGTATTTT,CASSREQRDWDTQYF,TRBJ2-3,TRBD2,NA,TRBV5-1
TGTGCCAGCAGCTCGACAGGGAAAAATGAGCAGTTCTTC,CASSSTGKNEQFF,TRBJ2-1,TRBD1,NA,TRBV7-9
TGTGCCAGCAGCCCGTTTTCGAGCTCCGGGGAGCTGTTTTTT,CASSPFSSSGELFF,TRBJ2-2,NA,once,TRBV7-3
TGCGCCAGCAGCCCTGCCGGACTAGCGGGAGGGCCTAGTCCCTCCGGGGAGCTGTTTTTT,CASSPAGLAGGPSPSGELFF,TRBJ2-2,TRBD2,NA,TRBV5-1
TGTGCCAGTAGTATCGGGACTGCGCGGTTAAATTACAATGAGCAGTTCTTC,CASSIGTARLNYNEQFF,TRBJ2-1,NA,NA,TRBV19
TGTGCCAGCAGTTCAGACAGGAGGAGCACCGGGGAGCTGTTTTTT,CASSSDRRSTGELFF,TRBJ2-2,NA,once,TRBV6-1
TGTGCCAGTACTAGGACAGGGGCCGCCTCCGAGCAGTACTTC,CASTRTGAASEQYF,TRBJ2-7,TRBD1,NA,TRBV19
TGTGCCAGCAGCGGTCAGGAGGGGGCTGATTCACCCCTCCACTTT,CASSGQEGADSPLHF,TRBJ1-6,TRBD1,NA,TRBV9
TGTGCCAGCAGCGCACCGGGACTAGCGAGGTCGACGGTCTATGAGCAGTTCTTC,CASSAPGLARSTVYEQFF,TRBJ2-1,TRBD2,once,TRBV11-2
TGTGCCATCAGTGAGTCGATGGCCACCGGGGAGCTGTTTTTT,CAISESMATGELFF,TRBJ2-2,NA,NA,TRBV10-3
TGTGCCAGCAGCCCCTCTCGGTCCGGGGAGCTGTTTTTT,CASSPSRSGELFF,TRBJ2-2,NA,NA,TRBV7-9
TGTGCCAGCAGTCACAACAGGGGTCGCACAGATACGCAGTATTTT,CASSHNRGRTDTQYF,TRBJ2-3,TRBD1,NA,TRBV28
TGTGCCAGCTCACCTAAAGGGGATACCTACGAGCAGTACTTC,CASSPKGDTYEQYF,TRBJ2-7,NA,NA,TRBV18
TGTGCCAGTAGAACCCCACAGGACAGGGAACTCTACGAGCAGTACTTC,CASRTPQDRELYEQYF,TRBJ2-7,TRBD1,NA,TRBV28
TGTGCCAGCGGGGGGGGACATTTGGGGTACAATGAGCAGTTCTTC,CASGGGHLGYNEQFF,TRBJ2-1,NA,NA,TRBV6-1
TGTGCCAGCAGGTTTACGGGACAGGGGGGCACCGGGGAGCTGTTTTTT,CASRFTGQGGTGELFF,TRBJ2-2,TRBD1,NA,TRBV27
TGTGCCAGCCTTCCAGGGTCAGATGCCAGGTACCCTGGCACTGAAGCTTTCTTT,CASLPGSDARYPGTEAFF,TRBJ1-1,NA,few,TRBV25-1
TGTGCCAGTAGGCACCCAGGGGTTTCTGGGGCCAACGTCCTGACTTTC,CASRHPGVSGANVLTF,TRBJ2-6,NA,NA,TRBV19
TGTGCCAGCAGTCCCCCCGGGGGGCGCGTCTATGGCTACACCTTC,CASSPPGGRVYGYTF,TRBJ1-2,NA,NA,TRBV2
TGTGCCATCACGGAGGACGGCGATGACGGCTACACCTTC,CAITEDGDDGYTF,TRBJ1-2,NA,NA,TRBV10-3
TGTGCCAGCAGTTTATTGGCCGGGACAGGGGACTATGGCTACACCTTC,CASSLLAGTGDYGYTF,TRBJ1-2,TRBD1,NA,TRBV28
TGTGCCAGTAGTTCAGGGGGATTTACATCAGTGAACACTGAAGCTTTCTTT,CASSSGGFTSVNTEAFF,TRBJ1-1,TRBD1,once,TRBV19
TGTGCCAGCAGTGAAACGGTGGGACATCTCTACGAGCAGTACTTC,CASSETVGHLYEQYF,TRBJ2-7,NA,once,TRBV6-1
TGTGCCATCAGTGAGTCTAGTACCCACGAGCAGTACTTC,CAISESSTHEQYF,TRBJ2-7,NA,NA,TRBV10-3
TGTGCCAGCAGCTTTAGACAGGAAGCCAACACTGAAGCTTTCTTT,CASSFRQEANTEAFF,TRBJ1-1,NA,NA,TRBV7-9
TGTGCCAGCAGCTTAGGGTCTAGCGGGCAGCAGAACAATGAGCAGTTCTTC,CASSLGSSGQQNNEQFF,TRBJ2-1,TRBD2,NA,TRBV7-9
TGTGCCAGCACGGACTGGAGCACAGATACGCAGTATTTT,CASTDWSTDTQYF,TRBJ2-3,NA,NA,TRBV5-4
TGTGCCAGCAGTTTATTATCAGGGACTCAGTACTTC,CASSLLSGTQYF,TRBJ2-7,NA,once,TRBV28
TGTGCCATCAGTGAGACTAGTTATGAGCAGTTCTTC,CAISETSYEQFF,TRBJ2-1,NA,NA,TRBV10-3
TGTGCCAGCAGCGTACCCCAGGGGAACAATGAGCAGTTCTTC,CASSVPQGNNEQFF,TRBJ2-1,NA,NA,TRBV9
TGTGCCAGCAGTGAATTCGAGCGGGCACTTTCCTACAATGAGCAGTTCTTC,CASSEFERALSYNEQFF,TRBJ2-1,NA,NA,TRBV25-1
TGTGCCTGGAGTCGGGGACTAGCGGGACGGTTAGAGCAGTACTTC,CAWSRGLAGRLEQYF,TRBJ2-7,TRBD2,NA,TRBV30
TGTGCCAGCAGCCCTAGGCCCCAGTTTTATGGGGAAAAACTGTTTTTT,CASSPRPQFYGEKLFF,TRBJ1-4,NA,NA,TRBV11-2
TGTGCCAGCAGTGACCCTCAAGGGGGCATAAACTATGGCTACACCTTC,CASSDPQGGINYGYTF,TRBJ1-2,TRBD1,NA,TRBV2